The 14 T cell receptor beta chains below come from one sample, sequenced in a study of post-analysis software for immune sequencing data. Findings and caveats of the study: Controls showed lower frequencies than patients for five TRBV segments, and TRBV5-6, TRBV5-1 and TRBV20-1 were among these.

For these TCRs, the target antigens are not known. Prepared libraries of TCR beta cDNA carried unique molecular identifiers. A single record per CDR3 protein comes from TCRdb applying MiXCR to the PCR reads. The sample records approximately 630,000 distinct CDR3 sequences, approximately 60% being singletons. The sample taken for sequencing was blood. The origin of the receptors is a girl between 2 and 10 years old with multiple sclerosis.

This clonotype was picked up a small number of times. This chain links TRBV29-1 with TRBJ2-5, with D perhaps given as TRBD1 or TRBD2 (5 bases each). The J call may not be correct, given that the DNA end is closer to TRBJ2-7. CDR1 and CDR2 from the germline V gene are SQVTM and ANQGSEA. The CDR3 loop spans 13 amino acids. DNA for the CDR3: TGCAGCGTTGGAGAAGGGACCGGGAACGAGCAGTACTTC. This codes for CSVGEGTGNEQYF.

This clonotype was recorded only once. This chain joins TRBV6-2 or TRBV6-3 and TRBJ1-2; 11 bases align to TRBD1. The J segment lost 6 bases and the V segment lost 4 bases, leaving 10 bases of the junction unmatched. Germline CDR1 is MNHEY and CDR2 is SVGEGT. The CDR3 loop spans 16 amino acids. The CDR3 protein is CASSSRTGGDWDGYTF. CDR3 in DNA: TGTGCCAGCAGTTCCAGGACAGGGGGCGACTGGGATGGCTACACCTTC.

Here the CDR3 reads CASSHQGAGGWVNEQFF. CDR3 sequence (DNA): TGTGCCAGCAGTCACCAAGGAGCGGGAGGTTGGGTCAATGAGCAGTTCTTC. The V gene is TRBV27, the J gene TRBJ2-1, with 9 positions matching TRBD2. V shed 5 bases, J shed 6 bases, and the junction held 14 bases outside the gene matches. Germline V gene sequence: CDR1 MNHEY, CDR2 SMNVEV (reference sequence). The CDR3 covers 17 residues.

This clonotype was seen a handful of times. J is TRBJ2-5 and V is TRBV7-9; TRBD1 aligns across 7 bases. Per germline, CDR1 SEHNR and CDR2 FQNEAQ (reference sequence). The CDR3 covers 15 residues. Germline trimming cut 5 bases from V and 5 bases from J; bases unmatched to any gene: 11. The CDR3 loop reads CASSPWTGFGETQYF. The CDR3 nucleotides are TGTGCCAGCAGCCCATGGACAGGCTTTGGGGAGACCCAGTACTTC.

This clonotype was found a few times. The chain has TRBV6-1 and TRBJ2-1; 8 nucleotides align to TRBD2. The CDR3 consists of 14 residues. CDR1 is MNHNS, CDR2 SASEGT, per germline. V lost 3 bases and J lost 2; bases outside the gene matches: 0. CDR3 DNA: TGTGCCAGCAGTGACGGGGGGGCCTACAATGAGCAGTTCTTC. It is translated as CASSDGGAYNEQFF.

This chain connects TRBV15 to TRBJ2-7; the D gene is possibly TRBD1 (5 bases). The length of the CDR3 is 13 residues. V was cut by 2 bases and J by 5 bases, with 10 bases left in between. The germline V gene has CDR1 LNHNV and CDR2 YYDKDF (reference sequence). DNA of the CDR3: TGTGCCACCAGCAGACAGGGTTACGACGAGCAGTACTTC. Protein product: CATSRQGYDEQYF.

CDR3 sequence reads: CASIHPSGSSSYNEQFF. The CDR3 coding sequence is TGTGCCAGCATCCATCCTAGCGGGTCGAGCTCCTACAATGAGCAGTTCTTC. The chain combines TRBV7-9 with TRBJ2-1; 8 bases line up with TRBD2. This CDR3 region has 17 residues. CDR1 SEHNR and CDR2 FQNEAQ come from the germline V gene (reference sequence). V lost 7 bases to trimming and J lost 0 bases; unmatched junction nucleotides: 11. The entire variable domain, with the rest obtained from reference TRBV7-9 and TRBJ2-1, is as follows: DTGVSQNPRHKITKRGQNVTFRCDPISEHNRLYWYRQTLGQGPEFLTYFQNEAQLEKSRLLSDRFSAERPKGSFSTLEIQRTEQGDSAMYLCASIHPSGSSSYNEQFFGPGTRLTVL.

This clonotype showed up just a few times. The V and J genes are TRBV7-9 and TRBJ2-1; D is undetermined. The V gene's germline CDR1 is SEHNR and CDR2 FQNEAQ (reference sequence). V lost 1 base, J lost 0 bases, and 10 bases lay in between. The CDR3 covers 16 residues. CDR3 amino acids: CASSLDGLSSYNEQFF. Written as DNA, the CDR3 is TGTGCCAGCAGCTTAGACGGGCTTAGCTCCTACAATGAGCAGTTCTTC.

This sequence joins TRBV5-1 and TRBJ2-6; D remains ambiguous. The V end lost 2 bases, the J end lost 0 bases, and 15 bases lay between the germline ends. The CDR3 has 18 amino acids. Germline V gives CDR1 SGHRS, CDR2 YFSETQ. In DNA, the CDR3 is TGCGCCAGCAGCTTTGTGGCCCCTCCTCTCTCTGGGGCCAACGTCCTGACTTTC. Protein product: CASSFVAPPLSGANVLTF. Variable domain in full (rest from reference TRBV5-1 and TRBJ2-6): KAGVTQTPRYLIKTRGQQVTLSCSPISGHRSVSWYQQTPGQGLQFLFEYFSETQRNKGNFPGRFSGRQFSNSRSEMNVSTLELGDSALYLCASSFVAPPLSGANVLTFGAGSRLTVL.

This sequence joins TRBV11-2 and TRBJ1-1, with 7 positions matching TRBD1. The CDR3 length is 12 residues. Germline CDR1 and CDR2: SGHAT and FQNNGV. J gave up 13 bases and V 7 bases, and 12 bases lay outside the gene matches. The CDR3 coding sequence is TGTGCCAGCACCCCCGGACAGGTTAATATTTTCTTT. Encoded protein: CASTPGQVNIFF.

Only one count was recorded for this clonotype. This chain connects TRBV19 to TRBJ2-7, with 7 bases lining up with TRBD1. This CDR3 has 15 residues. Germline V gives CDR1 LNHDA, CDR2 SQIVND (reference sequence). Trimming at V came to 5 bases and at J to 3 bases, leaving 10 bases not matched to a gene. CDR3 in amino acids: CASSPWTGLFYEQYF. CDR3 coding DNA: TGTGCCAGTAGTCCGTGGACAGGACTTTTCTACGAGCAGTACTTC.

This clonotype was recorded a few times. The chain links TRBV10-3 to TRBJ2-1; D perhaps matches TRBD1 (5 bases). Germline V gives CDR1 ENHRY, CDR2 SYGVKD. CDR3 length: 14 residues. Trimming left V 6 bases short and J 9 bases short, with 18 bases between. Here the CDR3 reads CAIRERQLPGEQFF. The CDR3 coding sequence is TGTGCCATCAGAGAAAGACAGCTACCCGGTGAGCAGTTCTTC.

CDR3 coding DNA: TGTGCCAGCAGTTGGCCGGGGTTAAGCGAGCAGTACTTC. The encoded protein is CASSWPGLSEQYF. The J gene is TRBJ2-7, the V gene TRBV27; perhaps TRBD2 as D (5 bases). The V and J ends lost 4 bases and 6 bases respectively, with 13 bases between them. This CDR3 comprises 13 residues. The V gene's germline CDR1 is MNHEY and CDR2 SMNVEV (reference sequence).

CDR3 sequence: CASSGDWTQETQYF. The CDR3 nucleotides are TGTGCCAGCAGTGGTGACTGGACTCAAGAGACCCAGTACTTC. The V call is TRBV2, the J call TRBJ2-5; D perhaps matches TRBD2 (5 bases). CDR1 and CDR2 from the germline V gene are SNHLY and FYNNEI. The CDR3 covers 14 residues. The germline V and J ends were trimmed by 4 bases and 2 bases, with 11 bases remaining between them.